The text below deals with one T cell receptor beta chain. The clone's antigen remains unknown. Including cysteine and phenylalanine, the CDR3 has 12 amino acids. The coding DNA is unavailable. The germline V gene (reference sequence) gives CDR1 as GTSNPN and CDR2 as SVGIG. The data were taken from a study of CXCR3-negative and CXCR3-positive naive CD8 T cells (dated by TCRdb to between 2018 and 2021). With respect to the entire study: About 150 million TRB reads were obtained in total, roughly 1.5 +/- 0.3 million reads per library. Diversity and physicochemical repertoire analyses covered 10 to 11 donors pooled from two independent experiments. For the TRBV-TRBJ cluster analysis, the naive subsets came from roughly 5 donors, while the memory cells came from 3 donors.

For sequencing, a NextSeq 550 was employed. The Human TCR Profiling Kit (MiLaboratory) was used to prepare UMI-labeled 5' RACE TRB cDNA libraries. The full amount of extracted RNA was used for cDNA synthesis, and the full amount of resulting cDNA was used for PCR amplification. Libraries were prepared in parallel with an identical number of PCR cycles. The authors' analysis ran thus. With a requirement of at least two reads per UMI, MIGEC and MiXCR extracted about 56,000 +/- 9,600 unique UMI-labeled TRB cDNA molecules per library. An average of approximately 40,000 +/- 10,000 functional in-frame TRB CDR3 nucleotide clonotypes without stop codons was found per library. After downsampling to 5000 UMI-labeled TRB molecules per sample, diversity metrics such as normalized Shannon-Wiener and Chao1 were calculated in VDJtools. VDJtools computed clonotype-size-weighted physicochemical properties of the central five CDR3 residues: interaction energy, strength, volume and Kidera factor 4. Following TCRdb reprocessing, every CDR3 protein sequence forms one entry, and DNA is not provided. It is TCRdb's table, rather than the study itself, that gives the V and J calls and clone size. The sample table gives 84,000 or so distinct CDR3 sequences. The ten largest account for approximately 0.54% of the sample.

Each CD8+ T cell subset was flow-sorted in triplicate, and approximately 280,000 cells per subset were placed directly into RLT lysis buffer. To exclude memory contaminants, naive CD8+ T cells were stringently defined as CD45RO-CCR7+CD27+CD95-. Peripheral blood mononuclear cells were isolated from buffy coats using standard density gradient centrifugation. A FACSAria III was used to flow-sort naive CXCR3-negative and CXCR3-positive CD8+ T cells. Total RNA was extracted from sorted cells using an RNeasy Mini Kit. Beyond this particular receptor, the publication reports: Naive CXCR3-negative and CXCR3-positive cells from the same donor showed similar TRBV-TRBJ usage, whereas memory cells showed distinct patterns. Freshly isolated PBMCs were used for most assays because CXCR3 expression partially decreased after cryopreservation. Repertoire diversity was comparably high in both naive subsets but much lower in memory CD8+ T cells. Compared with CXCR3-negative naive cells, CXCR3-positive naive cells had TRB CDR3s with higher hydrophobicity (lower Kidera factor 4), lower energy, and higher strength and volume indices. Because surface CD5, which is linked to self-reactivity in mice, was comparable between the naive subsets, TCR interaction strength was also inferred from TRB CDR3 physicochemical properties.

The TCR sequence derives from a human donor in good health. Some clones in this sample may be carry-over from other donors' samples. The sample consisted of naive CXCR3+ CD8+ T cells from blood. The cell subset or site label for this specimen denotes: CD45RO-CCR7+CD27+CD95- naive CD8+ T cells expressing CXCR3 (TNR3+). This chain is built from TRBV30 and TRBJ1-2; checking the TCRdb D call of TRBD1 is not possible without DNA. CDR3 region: CACHRGDYGYTF.